Listed below are T cell receptor beta chains from one sample, sequenced in a study of CD4+ T cells in melanoma. Some clones are missing from TCRdb's copy, which holds only in-frame ones; the method was immunoSEQ multiplex PCR. Found here are tens of thousands of clones, 60% to 80% of them singletons; the top ten hold around 5%. The specimen was tumor tissue. The receptors derive from a human donor with melanoma. Both conserved end residues are part of each CDR3. A D gene is named only where the DNA matches it firmly. A row's size may be missing; if present it is once, few, many or a size class.

clone size	D gene	J gene	V gene	CDR3 protein	CDR3 DNA
-	-	TRBJ2-1	TRBV2	CASSAGGDEQFF	TGTGCCAGCAGTGCTGGGGGAGACGAGCAGTTCTTC
few	-	TRBJ1-1	TRBV27	CASSLNTEAFF	TGTGCCAGCAGTCTCAACACTGAAGCTTTCTTT
-	TRBD1	TRBJ2-7	TRBV6-5	CASSIGTGSYEQYF	TGTGCCAGCAGCATCGGGACAGGTTCCTACGAGCAGTACTTC
once	TRBD1	TRBJ2-2	TRBV7-3	CASSLMGTGGGELFF	TGTGCCAGCAGCTTAATGGGGACAGGAGGAGGGGAGCTGTTTTTT
once	-	TRBJ1-1	TRBV19	CASSPTYQFWENTEAFF	TGTGCCAGTAGTCCTACCTACCAATTTTGGGAGAACACTGAAGCTTTCTTT
-	TRBD1	TRBJ1-5	TRBV7-9	CASSLQGANQPQHF	TGTGCCAGCAGCCTACAGGGGGCGAATCAGCCCCAGCATTTT
medium-sized	TRBD1	TRBJ1-2	TRBV5-1	CASSLGDRGHGYTF	TGCGCCAGCAGCTTGGGGGACAGGGGGCATGGCTACACCTTC
-	TRBD2	TRBJ2-2	TRBV19	CASSLGLAGGTYTGELFF	TGTGCCAGTAGTCTCGGACTAGCGGGGGGAACTTACACCGGGGAGCTGTTTTTT
-	TRBD2	TRBJ2-1	TRBV9	CASSLYRAGDIPYNEQFF	TGTGCCAGCAGCCTCTACCGAGCGGGGGACATTCCCTACAATGAGCAGTTCTTC
-	-	TRBJ1-1	TRBV4-1	CASSQASRAEAFF	TGCGCCAGCAGCCAAGCAAGCCGGGCTGAAGCTTTCTTT
-	-	TRBJ2-5	TRBV7-9	CASSSTPYQETQYF	TGTGCCAGCAGCTCGACACCGTACCAAGAGACCCAGTACTTC
-	-	TRBJ1-2	TRBV28	CASSYPGTGLGGGYGYTF	TGTGCCAGCAGTTACCCCGGAACAGGGTTAGGAGGGGGATATGGCTACACCTTC
-	-	TRBJ1-5	TRBV21-1	CASRLGRDRQPQHF	TGTGCCAGCCGTTTGGGGAGGGATCGTCAGCCCCAGCATTTT
-	-	TRBJ1-4	TRBV30	CAWSDNSEEEKLFF	TGTGCCTGGAGTGACAATTCCGAGGAGGAAAAACTGTTTTTT
-	-	TRBJ1-2	TRBV18	CASSPGPVPTNYGYTF	TGTGCCAGCTCTCCCGGCCCGGTCCCAACCAACTATGGCTACACCTTC
-	TRBD1	TRBJ1-2	TRBV28	CASSLPDRGRNGYTF	TGTGCCAGCAGTTTACCGGACAGGGGGCGGAATGGCTACACCTTC
-	TRBD2	TRBJ2-2	TRBV19	CASRGTSGTGELFF	TGTGCCAGTAGGGGGACTAGCGGGACCGGGGAGCTGTTTTTT
-	TRBD1	TRBJ2-7	TRBV15	CATSRDTGGSYEQYF	TGTGCCACCAGCAGAGATACAGGGGGCTCCTACGAGCAGTACTTC